The rows below give T cell receptor beta chains drawn from one sample of a study of chemoradiotherapy in HPV16-positive cancers. TCRdb's table, derived via immunoSEQ multiplex PCR, lists solely in-frame clones and lacks some. The sample lists about 11,000 clones, just over 90% occurring once. The input for sequencing was blood, taken from a patient who underwent chemoradiotherapy. These receptors came from a human donor with HPV-associated anogenital cancer. The conserved cysteine and the conserved F or W are not part of the CDR3 here. The listing skips clone size in some rows; elsewhere it reads once, few, many or a size class.

cdr3_aa,clone_size,v_call,j_call
ASSLAGPYGYT,.,TRBV7-9,TRBJ1-2
ASSLVGVIHEQY,.,TRBV13,TRBJ2-7
ASSPLGLAGSETQY,.,TRBV18,TRBJ2-5
ASRHHGTSGVSTDTQY,.,TRBV5-1,TRBJ2-3
ASSFGSGWMTDTQY,.,TRBV7-6,TRBJ2-3
ASSGLVVRSYGYT,.,TRBV5-5,TRBJ1-2
ASSQDRGVLSYNEQF,.,TRBV14,TRBJ2-1
AWITLDRAGSTDTQY,.,TRBV30,TRBJ2-3
ASSVVTVYNEQF,.,TRBV9,TRBJ2-1
ASSEDSERNTEAF,.,TRBV2,TRBJ1-1
ASSHRWVGGAEAF,.,TRBV4-1,TRBJ1-1
ASSLEDKGGTDTQY,.,TRBV5-1,TRBJ2-3
ASSLVARGAF,once,TRBV7-9,TRBJ1-1
SVALENTEAF,.,TRBV29-1,TRBJ1-1
ASSLGGAGARYEQY,.,TRBV5-1,.
ASSSRNTQY,.,TRBV7-2,TRBJ2-3
ASRGGGQGNSPLH,.,TRBV2,TRBJ1-6
ASSTSARSLQETQY,.,TRBV19,TRBJ2-5
ASRKQGNPREQY,.,TRBV6-5,TRBJ2-7
ASSLLAESTGELF,once,TRBV7-3,TRBJ2-2
ASSVYDSLGEQY,.,TRBV9,TRBJ2-7
ATSGRGAGQGYT,.,TRBV15,TRBJ1-2
ASSFEETQY,few,TRBV13,TRBJ2-5
SVAPRGQAQYGYT,.,TRBV29-1,TRBJ1-2
ASSGGDSGNSPLH,.,TRBV5-5,TRBJ1-6